This T cell receptor beta chain was sequenced during a study of cytomegalovirus exposure and HLA in healthy donors. Trimming cost V 6 bases and J 0 bases, with 8 bases left between them. This CDR3 region has 13 residues. CDR1 is MNHNS and CDR2 is SASEGT in the germline V gene. Profiling relied on immunoSEQ multiplex PCR, and the TCRdb table lists in-frame clones only, not all of them. The repertoire holds 120,000 to 150,000 clones, approximately 90% seen once, with under 5% in the top ten. V usage is TRBV6-1 and J usage is TRBJ1-1; D uncertain. This sequence originates from a man between 18 and 29 years old in good health and CMV-seropositive. The sample comprised PBMCs. CDR3 region: CASRTTLNTEAFF. The CDR3 DNA follows: TGTGCCAGCAGGACAACACTGAACACTGAAGCTTTCTTT.